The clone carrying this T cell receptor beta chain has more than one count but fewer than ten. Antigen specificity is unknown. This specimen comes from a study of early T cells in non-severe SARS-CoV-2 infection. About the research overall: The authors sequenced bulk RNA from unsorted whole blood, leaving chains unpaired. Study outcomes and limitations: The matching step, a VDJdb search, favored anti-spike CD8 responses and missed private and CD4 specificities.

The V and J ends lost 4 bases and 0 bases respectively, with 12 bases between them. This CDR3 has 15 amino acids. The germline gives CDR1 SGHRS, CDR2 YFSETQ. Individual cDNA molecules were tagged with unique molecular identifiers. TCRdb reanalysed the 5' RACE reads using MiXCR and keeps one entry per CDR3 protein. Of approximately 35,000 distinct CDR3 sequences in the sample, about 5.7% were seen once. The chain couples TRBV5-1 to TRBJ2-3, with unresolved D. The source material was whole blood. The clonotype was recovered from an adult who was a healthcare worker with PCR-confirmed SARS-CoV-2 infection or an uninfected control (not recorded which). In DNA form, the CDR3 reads TGCGCCAGCAGCCTCACCTACCAGAGCACAGATACGCAGTATTTT. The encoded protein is CASSLTYQSTDTQYF.